The 20 T cell receptor beta chains in this list originate from one sample, sequenced in a study of beta chain features in type 1 diabetes. Their target antigens are unknown. Study outcomes and limitations: For Type 1 diabetes patients, all four CD4+ subsets carried TCRB CDR3s that were moderately but significantly shorter.

Reverse transcribing all isolated RNA meant expressed TCRB transcripts were sequenced. Here immunoSEQ multiplex PCR was the method, and the copy in TCRdb shows in-frame clones only, minus some. The table includes around 250,000 clones, approximately 15% detected once. The specimen was naive CD4+ T cells from blood. The receptor source for this set is a man under 40 with type 1 diabetes.

The chain employs TRBV30 and TRBJ2-1; D unresolved. This CDR3 comprises 11 residues. The germline gives CDR1 GTSNPN, CDR2 SVGIG (reference sequence). Trimming left V 1 base short and J 7 bases short, with 5 bases between. CDR3 nucleotide sequence: TGTGCCTGGAGTGCTCGGAATGAGCAGTTCTTC. This gives the protein CAWSARNEQFF.

This clone was seen a handful of times. The rearrangement joins TRBV12-5 to TRBJ2-5; D might be TRBD2 (6 bases). The CDR3 contains 12 residues. Germline values: CDR1 LGHNT, CDR2 FRNRAP. Trimming took off 6 bases at V and 7 bases at J, with 12 bases between the two ends. The CDR3 here is CASGGEAGTQYF. Here the CDR3 DNA reads TGTGCTAGTGGGGGGGAGGCCGGGACCCAGTACTTC.

This chain uses TRBV29-1 with TRBJ2-7; TRBD1 might be the D (6 bases). The germline CDR1 and CDR2 sequences are SQVTM and ANQGSEA. Trimming took 6 bases from V and 4 from J, leaving 16 bases between them. This CDR3 region has 13 residues. In DNA form, the CDR3 reads TGCAGCGTCGGGGACATCTTCCATTACGAGCAGTACTTC. Protein sequence: CSVGDIFHYEQYF.

This clone was observed at least ten times. The chain recombines TRBV7-9 with TRBJ1-6; D may be TRBD1 (6 bases). Germline CDR1 SEHNR, CDR2 FQNEAQ (reference sequence). Trimming pared 5 bases from V and 10 bases from J, leaving 12 bases between. This CDR3 is 13 amino acids long. CDR3 nucleotides: TGTGCCAGCAGCAGAAACAGGGACTCACCCCTCCACTTT. Translation: CASSRNRDSPLHF.

This clone was seen a handful of times. The genes are TRBV10-3 and TRBJ2-7; TRBD1 might be the D (6 bases). Trimming stripped 6 bases from V and 1 base from J, with 10 bases between. The CDR3 covers 13 residues. Germline V CDR1 and CDR2: ENHRY, SYGVKD. CDR3 coding DNA: TGTGCCATCAGCCGGACAGAGTCCTACGAGCAGTACTTC. It translates to CAISRTESYEQYF.

This clone turned up a few times. The gene calls are TRBV5-1 and TRBJ1-5; 7 bases are a match to TRBD1. With V trimmed by 4 bases and J by 7 bases, 8 bases remained unmatched. Germline V lookup: CDR1 SGHRS, CDR2 YFSETQ. The CDR3 sequence is 14 residues long. CDR3 amino acids: CASSPGTEEQPQHF. As DNA, the CDR3 is TGCGCCAGCAGCCCCGGGACAGAAGAACAGCCCCAGCATTTT.

J is TRBJ1-5 and V is TRBV18; D remains ambiguous. This CDR3 is 14 amino acids long. V lost 3 bases, J lost 2 bases, and 8 bases lay in between. Germline-derived CDR1 and CDR2 are KGHSH and LQKENI. CDR3 DNA: TGTGCCAGCTCACCCAGTCAAGGCAATCAGCCCCAGCATTTT. This gives the protein CASSPSQGNQPQHF.

This sequence joins TRBV11-2 and TRBJ2-5; a possible D gene is TRBD2 (5 bases). Germline CDR1 reads SGHAT; CDR2 reads FQNNGV. V was clipped by 0 bases and J by 5 bases, with 10 bases between them. This CDR3 region has 14 residues. Written as DNA, the CDR3 is TGTGCCAGCAGCTTAGATCTGAGGGTGGAGACCCAGTACTTC. The encoded protein is CASSLDLRVETQYF.

This clone was seen a handful of times. The chain employs TRBV6-6 and TRBJ2-1; D perhaps matches TRBD2 (6 bases). This CDR3 has 14 residues. V was pared by 1 base and J by 5 bases, with 9 bases between. Per germline, CDR1 MNHNY and CDR2 SVGAGI (reference sequence). The CDR3 protein is CASSYYASDNEQFF. CDR3 nucleotide sequence: TGTGCCAGCAGTTACTACGCTAGCGACAATGAGCAGTTCTTC.

The chain employs TRBV11-2 and TRBJ2-7, with 8 bases matching TRBD1. J gave up 3 bases and V 0 bases, and 4 bases lay outside the gene matches. From germline, CDR1 is SGHAT and CDR2 FQNNGV. CDR3 length: 15 amino acids. The CDR3 sequence is CASSLDGQGNYEQYF. Here the CDR3 DNA reads TGTGCCAGCAGCTTAGATGGACAGGGAAACTACGAGCAGTACTTC.

The CDR3 DNA follows: TGTGCCAGCTCACCCCTGGACAGGGGGCTTGGGGAGACCCAGTACTTC. Protein: CASSPLDRGLGETQYF. The V and J genes are TRBV18 and TRBJ2-5, with 11 nucleotides matching TRBD1. The CDR3 sequence is 16 residues long. Germline trimming cut 3 bases from V and 5 bases from J; bases unmatched to any gene: 8. Per germline, CDR1 KGHSH and CDR2 LQKENI. Full variable domain (missing parts from reference TRBV18 and TRBJ2-5): NAGVMQNPRHLVRRRGQEARLRCSPMKGHSHVYWYRQLPEEGLKFMVYLQKENIIDESGMPKERFSAEFPKEGPSILRIQQVVRGDSAAYFCASSPLDRGLGETQYFGPGTRLLVL.

This chain joins TRBV28 and TRBJ1-5; D might be TRBD1 (5 bases). The CDR3 runs 15 residues. The germline CDR1 and CDR2 sequences are MDHEN and SYDVKM. Trimming took off 3 bases at V and 0 bases at J, with 9 bases between the two ends. Here the CDR3 DNA reads TGTGCCAGCAGTTTGCCTCAGGGTAGCAATCAGCCCCAGCATTTT. Translating gives CASSLPQGSNQPQHF.

This clone has just a few counts. The gene calls are TRBV2 and TRBJ1-5; no clear D gene. V lost 6 bases, J lost 0 bases, and 12 bases lay in between. Germline-derived CDR1 and CDR2 are SNHLY and FYNNEI. The CDR3 has 15 amino acids. The CDR3 region has the DNA TGTGCCAGCAGCGAAACTGAGTATAGCAATCAGCCCCAGCATTTT. It translates to CASSETEYSNQPQHF.

This clone has only a few counts. V is TRBV2 and J is TRBJ2-5, with D hard to call. This CDR3 has 14 residues. Germline V gene sequence: CDR1 SNHLY, CDR2 FYNNEI. Trimming pared 5 bases from V and 5 bases from J, leaving 15 bases between. CDR3 sequence: CASSPRIAGETQYF. In DNA form, the CDR3 reads TGTGCCAGCAGTCCTAGGATAGCCGGGGAGACCCAGTACTTC.

This clone was seen more than once but under ten times. This rearrangement joins TRBV2 to TRBJ2-7; D perhaps matches TRBD1 (6 bases). V was shortened by 11 bases and J by 6 bases, with 14 bases between the two germline ends. The CDR3 loop spans 11 amino acids. The germline V gene encodes CDR1 SNHLY and CDR2 FYNNEI. DNA for the CDR3: TGTGCCGCGGGTGACAGGCTCGAGCAGTACTTC. Translated: CAAGDRLEQYF.

V and J are TRBV30 and TRBJ2-7, with TRBD1 matching 11 bases. The CDR3 totals 12 residues. Germline CDR1 is GTSNPN and CDR2 is SVGIG (reference sequence). V lost 5 bases, J lost 6 bases, and 3 bases stayed unmatched. As DNA, the CDR3 is TGTGCCTGGGGACAGGGGGCGCCCGAGCAGTACTTC. It codes for CAWGQGAPEQYF.

This clone turned up a few times. The rearrangement joins TRBV2 to TRBJ2-7, with 12 positions matching TRBD2. The CDR3 has 15 residues. V lost 4 bases to trimming and J lost 2 bases; unmatched junction nucleotides: 3. Germline V gene sequence: CDR1 SNHLY, CDR2 FYNNEI. CDR3 bases: TGTGCCAGCAGTGCCCGGACTAGCGGGACCTACGAGCAGTACTTC. It codes for CASSARTSGTYEQYF.

DNA of the CDR3: TGTGCCAGCAGTGACCACGGGGACAATAGAAACAATGAGCAGTTCTTC. Translated: CASSDHGDNRNNEQFF. This chain uses TRBV25-1 with TRBJ2-1; possibly TRBD1 for D (6 bases). Germline V gives CDR1 MGHDK, CDR2 SYGVNS. CDR3 length equals 16 residues. V shed 3 bases and J shed 5 bases, with 17 bases lying between them.

The rearrangement uses TRBV5-8 and TRBJ2-3, with 9 bases lining up with TRBD1. Germline values: CDR1 SGHTS, CDR2 YDEGEE. The CDR3 sequence is 15 residues long. V dropped 3 bases and J dropped 3; count of bases not matched to a gene: 5. CDR3 nucleotides: TGTGCCAGCAGCTGGGGGGACAGGGTGACAGATACGCAGTATTTT. Translation gives CASSWGDRVTDTQYF.

This clone has more than one count but fewer than ten. The chain employs TRBV29-1 and TRBJ1-1; 11 bases map to TRBD1. This CDR3 has 15 amino acids. The germline V gene has CDR1 SQVTM and CDR2 ANQGSEA. V trimming: 5 bases; J trimming: 5 bases; junction bases outside the gene matches: 10. The CDR3 region has the DNA TGCAGCGTTCGACCCACCGGGACAGGGGGGACTGAAGCTTTCTTT. Protein sequence: CSVRPTGTGGTEAFF.